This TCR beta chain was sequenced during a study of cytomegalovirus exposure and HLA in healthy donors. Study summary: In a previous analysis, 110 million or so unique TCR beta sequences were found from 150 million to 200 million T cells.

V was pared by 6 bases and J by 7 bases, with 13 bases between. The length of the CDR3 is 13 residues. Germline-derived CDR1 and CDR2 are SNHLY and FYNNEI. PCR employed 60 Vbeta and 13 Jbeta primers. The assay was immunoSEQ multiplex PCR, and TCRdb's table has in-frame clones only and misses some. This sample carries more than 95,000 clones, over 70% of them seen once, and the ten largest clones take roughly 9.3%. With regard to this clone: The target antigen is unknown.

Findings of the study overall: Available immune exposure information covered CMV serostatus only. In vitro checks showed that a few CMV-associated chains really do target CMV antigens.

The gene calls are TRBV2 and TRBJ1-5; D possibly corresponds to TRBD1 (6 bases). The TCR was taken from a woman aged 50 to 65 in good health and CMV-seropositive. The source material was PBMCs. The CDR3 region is CASRTGQGQPQHF. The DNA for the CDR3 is TGTGCCAGCAGAACGGGACAAGGGCAGCCCCAGCATTTT.